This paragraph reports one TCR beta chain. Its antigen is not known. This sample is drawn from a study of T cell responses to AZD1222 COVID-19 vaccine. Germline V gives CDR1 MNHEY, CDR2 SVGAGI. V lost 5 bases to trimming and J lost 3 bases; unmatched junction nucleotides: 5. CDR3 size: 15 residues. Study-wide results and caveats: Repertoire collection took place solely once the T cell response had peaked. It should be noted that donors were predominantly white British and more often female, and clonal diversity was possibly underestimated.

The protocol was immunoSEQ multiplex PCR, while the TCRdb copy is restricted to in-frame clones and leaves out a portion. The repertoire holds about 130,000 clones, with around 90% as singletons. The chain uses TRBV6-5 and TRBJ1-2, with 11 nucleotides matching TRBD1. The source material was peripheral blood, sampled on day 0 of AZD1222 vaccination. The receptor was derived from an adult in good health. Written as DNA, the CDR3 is TGTGCCAGCAGTCCCCGGGACAGGGGGGACTATGGCTACACCTTC. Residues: CASSPRDRGDYGYTF.